One sample yielded the 10 T cell receptor beta chains listed below, sequenced in a study of cytomegalovirus exposure and HLA in healthy donors (dated by TCRdb to 2017 to 2019). Receptors were amplified or captured by the immunoSEQ multiplex PCR assay. The source is immuneACCESS, and TCRdb retained only in-frame sequences with V and J called. Part of the clones is not carried over; for the studies checked, unresolved V genes explain less than half of this, and the remainder is unexplained. For this sample there are 250,000 or so clones; almost 90% appear just once. The top ten clonotypes cover roughly 0.38% of the sample. The specimen was PBMCs. These receptor sequences come from a woman in her late teens or twenties in good health and CMV-seronegative.

CDR3 loop: CASSRAGTGDYEQYV. DNA for the CDR3: TGCGCCAGCAGCCGTGCCGGGACAGGCGATTACGAGCAGTACGTC. This rearrangement joins TRBV5-1 to TRBJ2-7; TRBD1 aligns across 8 bases. Germline CDR1 reads SGHRS; CDR2 reads YFSETQ. V lost 4 bases to trimming and J lost 4 bases; unmatched junction nucleotides: 10. The CDR3 has 15 residues.

V usage is TRBV19 and J usage is TRBJ2-7; 11 bases align to TRBD2. CDR1 and CDR2 from the germline V gene are LNHDA and SQIVND (reference sequence). V was clipped by 5 bases and J by 0 bases; unmatched bases: 6. The CDR3 length is 16 residues. The CDR3 is CASSPGGTSGSYEQYF. CDR3 coding DNA: TGTGCCAGTAGTCCCGGCGGGACTAGCGGCTCCTACGAGCAGTACTTC.

This sequence joins TRBV9 and TRBJ2-1, with TRBD2 matching 7 bases. The CDR3 totals 15 residues. Trimming at V came to 4 bases and at J to 3 bases, leaving 7 bases not matched to a gene. In germline, CDR1 is SGDLS, CDR2 YYNGEE. CDR3 DNA sequence: TGTGCCAGCAGCCATTCCGGGACTATCTACAATGAGCAGTTCTTC. As protein: CASSHSGTIYNEQFF. Complete variable domain (other parts from reference TRBV9 and TRBJ2-1): DSGVTQTPKHLITATGQRVTLRCSPRSGDLSVYWYQQSLDQGLQFLIQYYNGEERAKGNILERFSAQQFPDLHSELNLSSLELGDSALYFCASSHSGTIYNEQFFGPGTRLTVL.

The chain links TRBV6-6 to TRBJ1-1; weak D call: TRBD1 (6 bases). Germline lookup yields CDR1 MNHNY and CDR2 SVGAGI (reference sequence). Deletions cut 6 bases from V and 1 base from J, with 9 bases between. This CDR3 is 13 amino acids long. The CDR3 region is CASRRQENTEAFF. The CDR3 nucleotides are TGTGCCAGCAGACGACAGGAGAACACTGAAGCTTTCTTT.

The genes are TRBV11-3 and TRBJ2-2; 10 nucleotides align to TRBD1. Germline trimming cut 5 bases from V and 6 bases from J; bases unmatched to any gene: 6. CDR3 length: 15 residues. The germline V gene encodes CDR1 SGHNT and CDR2 YENEEA. CDR3 region: CASSTAGTGAGELFF. Here the CDR3 DNA reads TGTGCCAGCAGCACGGCCGGGACAGGGGCCGGGGAGCTGTTTTTT.

The rearrangement uses TRBV4-1 and TRBJ2-5; TRBD2 matches 8 bases. Germline V CDR1 and CDR2: MGHRA, YSYEKL. V lost 0 bases, J lost 5 bases, and 11 bases stayed unmatched. This CDR3 has 17 residues. The chain's CDR3 is CASSQDSPAGEGETQYF. The DNA for the CDR3 is TGCGCCAGCAGCCAAGATTCGCCAGCGGGGGAAGGGGAGACCCAGTACTTC.

This chain links TRBV5-6 with TRBJ2-4; 7 bases are shared with TRBD1. This CDR3 is 13 amino acids long. Germline trimming cut 4 bases from V and 5 bases from J; bases unmatched to any gene: 3. Germline V gene data show CDR1 as SGHDT and CDR2 as YYEEEE. CDR3 coding DNA: TGTGCCAGCAGCGCCCAGGGGGAAAACATTCAGTACTTC. Translating gives CASSAQGENIQYF.

This chain links TRBV5-1 with TRBJ2-1; the match to TRBD2 covers 7 bases. Germline V gene sequence: CDR1 SGHRS, CDR2 YFSETQ. This CDR3 region has 15 residues. The trim removed 3 bases at V and 10 bases at J, leaving 13 bases unmatched. CDR3 loop: CASSSVTSPQSEQFF. CDR3 bases: TGCGCCAGCAGCTCCGTGACTAGCCCCCAGAGCGAGCAGTTCTTC.

This clone was found once. The chain employs TRBV5-4 and TRBJ2-1; 8 bases are shared with TRBD1. The germline gives CDR1 SGHNT, CDR2 YYREEE (reference sequence). The V and J ends lost 0 bases and 9 bases, in that order; junction bases with no gene match: 2. This CDR3 has 13 amino acids. The CDR3 nucleotides are TGTGCCAGCAGCTTGGGGACAGGGACTGAGCAGTTCTTC. This encodes CASSLGTGTEQFF. The complete variable domain, with remaining parts taken from reference TRBV5-4 and TRBJ2-1, reads ETGVTQSPTHLIKTRGQQVTLRCSSQSGHNTVSWYQQALGQGPQFIFQYYREEENGRGNFPPRFSGLQFPNYSSELNVNALELDDSALYLCASSLGTGTEQFFGPGTRLTVL.

The CDR3, as DNA: TGCGCCAGCAGTTACCAGGGAGGCACTGAAGCTTTCTTT. Translation: CASSYQGGTEAFF. The V and J genes are TRBV5-1 and TRBJ1-1; D might be TRBD1 (5 bases). The CDR3 consists of 13 residues. Looked up from germline, CDR1 is SGHRS and CDR2 is YFSETQ. Trimming removed 5 bases from V and 4 bases from J, with 12 bases in between.